This T cell receptor beta chain was sequenced during a study of vaccination and CD4 T cells after COVID-19. Study-level background: Spike peptides, overlapping and drawn from SARS-CoV-2, HCoV-NL63, HCoV-OC43 and HCoV-229E, were used to stimulate cells.

Noted treatment: roughly 10-day PBMC culture with coronavirus spike peptide pools or control peptides (ViraFEST assay). At the Johns Hopkins FTIC core, DNA taken from cultured CD4+ T cells was sequenced by way of the Oncomine TCR Beta short-read assay. MiXCR, run by TCRdb on the PCR reads, gives a single entry per CDR3 protein. The sample holds roughly 18,000 distinct CDR3 sequences, approximately 50% seen once. About this clonotype itself: Its antigen is as yet unknown.

Trimming pared 5 bases from V and 1 base from J, leaving 12 bases between. The germline V gene has CDR1 SQVTM and CDR2 ANQGSEA. The CDR3 runs to 14 residues. The material sequenced was CD4+ T cells from blood, cultured in vitro. This receptor was obtained from a human donor who had recovered from COVID-19. The rearrangement links TRBV29-1 to TRBJ1-5, with D perhaps matching TRBD1 (5 bases). CDR3 coding DNA: TGCAGCGTTCGAGGGGCCGGGAGCAATCAGCCCCAGCATTTT. Amino acids: CSVRGAGSNQPQHF.